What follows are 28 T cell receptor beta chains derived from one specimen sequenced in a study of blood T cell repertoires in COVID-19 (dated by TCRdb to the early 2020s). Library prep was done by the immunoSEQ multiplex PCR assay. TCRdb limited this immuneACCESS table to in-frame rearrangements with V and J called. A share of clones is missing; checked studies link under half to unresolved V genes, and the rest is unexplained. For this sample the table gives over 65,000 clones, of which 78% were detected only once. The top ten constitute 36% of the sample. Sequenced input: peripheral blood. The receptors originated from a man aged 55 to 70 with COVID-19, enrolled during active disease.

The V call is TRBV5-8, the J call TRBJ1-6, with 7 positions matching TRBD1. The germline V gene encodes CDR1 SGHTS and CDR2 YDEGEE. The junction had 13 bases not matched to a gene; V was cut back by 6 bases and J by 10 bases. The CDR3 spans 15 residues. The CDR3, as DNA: TGTGCCAGCAATTTGGCGGGACAGTGGCACTCACCCCTCCACTTT. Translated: CASNLAGQWHSPLHF.

In nucleotides, the CDR3 is TGTGCCAGCAGGACACAGGGGGCCCATGGAAACACCATATATTTT. This encodes CASRTQGAHGNTIYF. The rearrangement joins TRBV6-5 to TRBJ1-3, with TRBD1 matching over 9 bases. CDR3 length equals 15 residues. Germline lookup yields CDR1 MNHEY and CDR2 SVGAGI. With V trimmed by 6 bases and J by 3 bases, 6 bases remained unmatched.

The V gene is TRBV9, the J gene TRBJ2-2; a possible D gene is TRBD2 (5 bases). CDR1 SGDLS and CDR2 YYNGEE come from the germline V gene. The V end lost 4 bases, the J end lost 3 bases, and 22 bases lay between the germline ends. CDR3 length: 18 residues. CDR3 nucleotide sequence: TGTGCCAGCAGCCCCCGAAGGTTCGAGGGAGAATACACCGGGGAGCTGTTTTTT. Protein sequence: CASSPRRFEGEYTGELFF.

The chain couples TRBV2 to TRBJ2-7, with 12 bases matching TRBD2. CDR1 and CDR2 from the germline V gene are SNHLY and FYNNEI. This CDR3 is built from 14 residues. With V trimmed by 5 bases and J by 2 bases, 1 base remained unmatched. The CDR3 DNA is TGTGCCAGCAGTCTAGCGGGGGGGACCTACGAGCAGTACTTC. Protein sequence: CASSLAGGTYEQYF.

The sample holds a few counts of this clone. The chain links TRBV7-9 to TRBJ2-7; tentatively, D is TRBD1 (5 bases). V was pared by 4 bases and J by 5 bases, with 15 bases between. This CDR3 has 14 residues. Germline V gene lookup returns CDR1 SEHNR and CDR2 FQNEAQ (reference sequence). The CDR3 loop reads CASSSRQGIHEQYF. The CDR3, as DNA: TGTGCCAGCAGCTCCCGGCAGGGCATCCACGAGCAGTACTTC.

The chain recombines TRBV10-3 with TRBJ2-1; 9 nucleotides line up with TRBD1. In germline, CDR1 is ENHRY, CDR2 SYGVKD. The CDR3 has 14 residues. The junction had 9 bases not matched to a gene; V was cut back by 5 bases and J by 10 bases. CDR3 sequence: CAISIGGTGYEQFF. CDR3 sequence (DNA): TGTGCCATCAGTATCGGCGGGACAGGGTACGAGCAGTTCTTC.

Here the CDR3 DNA reads TGTGCCAGCAGTGGACCGGGACAGGGTAACAATGAGCAGTTCTTC. It encodes CASSGPGQGNNEQFF. This rearrangement joins TRBV27 to TRBJ2-1; TRBD1 agrees at 9 bases. The CDR3 is 15 residues long. V trimming: 5 bases; J trimming: 5 bases; junction bases outside the gene matches: 7. In germline, CDR1 is MNHEY, CDR2 SMNVEV (reference sequence).

As DNA, the CDR3 is TGTGCCAGCAGCTTGGCTAGTCTAGCGGGAGGGCCCTACGAGCAGTACTTC. It yields the protein CASSLASLAGGPYEQYF. V usage is TRBV5-6 and J usage is TRBJ2-7, with TRBD2 identical over 12 bases. In germline, CDR1 is SGHDT, CDR2 YYEEEE. This CDR3 has 17 amino acids. V was pared by 0 bases and J by 2 bases, with 6 bases of the junction left unmatched.

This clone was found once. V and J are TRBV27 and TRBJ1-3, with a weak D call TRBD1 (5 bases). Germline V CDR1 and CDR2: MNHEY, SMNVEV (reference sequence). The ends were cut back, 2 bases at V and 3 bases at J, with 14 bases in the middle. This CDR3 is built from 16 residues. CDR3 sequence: CASSLNGQGFGNTIYF. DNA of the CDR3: TGTGCCAGCAGTTTAAACGGGCAGGGCTTTGGAAACACCATATATTTT.

The CDR3 here is CASSIRQGRAFF. The CDR3 coding sequence is TGTGCCAGTAGTATCCGACAGGGTCGTGCTTTCTTT. This chain uses TRBV19 with TRBJ1-1; TRBD1 matches at 7 bases. CDR1 LNHDA and CDR2 SQIVND come from the germline V gene (reference sequence). The CDR3 length is 12 residues. The trim removed 3 bases at V and 11 bases at J, leaving 6 bases unmatched.

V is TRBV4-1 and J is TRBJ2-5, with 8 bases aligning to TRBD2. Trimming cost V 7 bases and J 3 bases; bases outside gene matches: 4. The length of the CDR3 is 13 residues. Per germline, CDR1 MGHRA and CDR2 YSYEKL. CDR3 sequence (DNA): TGCGCCAGCACCTCAGCGGGGGAAGAGACCCAGTACTTC. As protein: CASTSAGEETQYF.

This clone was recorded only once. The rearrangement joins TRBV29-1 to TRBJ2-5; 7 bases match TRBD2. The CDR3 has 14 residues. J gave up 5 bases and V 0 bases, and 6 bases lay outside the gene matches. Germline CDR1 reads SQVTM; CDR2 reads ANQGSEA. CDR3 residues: CSVEDRGVGETQYF. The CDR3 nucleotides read TGCAGCGTTGAAGATCGGGGGGTTGGGGAGACCCAGTACTTC.

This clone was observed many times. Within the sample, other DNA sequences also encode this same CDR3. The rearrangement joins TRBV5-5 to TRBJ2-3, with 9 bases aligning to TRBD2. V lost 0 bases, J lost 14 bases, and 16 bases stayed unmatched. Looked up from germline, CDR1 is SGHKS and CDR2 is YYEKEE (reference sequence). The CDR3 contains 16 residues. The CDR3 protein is CASSLGGGGRALPGYF. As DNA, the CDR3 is TGTGCCAGCAGCTTGGGCGGGGGGGGGCGGGCCCTCCCTGGGTATTTT.

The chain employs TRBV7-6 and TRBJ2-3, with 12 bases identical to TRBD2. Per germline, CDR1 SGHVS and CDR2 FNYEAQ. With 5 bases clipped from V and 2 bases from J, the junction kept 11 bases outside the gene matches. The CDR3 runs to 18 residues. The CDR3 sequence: CASSDPTGLAGNTDTQYF. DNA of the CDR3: TGTGCCAGCAGCGACCCTACAGGACTAGCGGGAAACACAGATACGCAGTATTTT.

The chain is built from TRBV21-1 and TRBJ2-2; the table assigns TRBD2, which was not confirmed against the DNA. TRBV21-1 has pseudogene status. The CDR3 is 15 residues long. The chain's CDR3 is CASSKEREWTGELFF. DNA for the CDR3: TGTGCCAGCAGCAAAGAACGGGAGTGGACCGGGGAGCTGTTTTTT.

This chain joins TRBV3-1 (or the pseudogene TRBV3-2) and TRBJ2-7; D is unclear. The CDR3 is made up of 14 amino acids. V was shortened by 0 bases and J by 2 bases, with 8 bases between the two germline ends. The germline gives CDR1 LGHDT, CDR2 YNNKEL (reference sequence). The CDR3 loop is CASSQERVTYEQYF. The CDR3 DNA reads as TGTGCCAGCAGCCAAGAGCGCGTTACCTACGAGCAGTACTTC.

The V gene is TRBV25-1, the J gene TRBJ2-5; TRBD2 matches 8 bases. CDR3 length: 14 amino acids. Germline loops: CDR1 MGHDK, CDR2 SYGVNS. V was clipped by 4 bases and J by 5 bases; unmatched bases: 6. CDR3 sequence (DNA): TGTGCCAGCAGTGCCTTGACTAGCGTGGAGACCCAGTACTTC. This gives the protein CASSALTSVETQYF.

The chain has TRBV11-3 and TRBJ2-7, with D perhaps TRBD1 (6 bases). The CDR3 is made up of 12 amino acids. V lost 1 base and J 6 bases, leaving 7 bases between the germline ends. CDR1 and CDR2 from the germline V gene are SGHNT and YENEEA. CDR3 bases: TGTGCCAGCAGCTTAGCCAGGGGCGAGCAGTACTTC. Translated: CASSLARGEQYF.

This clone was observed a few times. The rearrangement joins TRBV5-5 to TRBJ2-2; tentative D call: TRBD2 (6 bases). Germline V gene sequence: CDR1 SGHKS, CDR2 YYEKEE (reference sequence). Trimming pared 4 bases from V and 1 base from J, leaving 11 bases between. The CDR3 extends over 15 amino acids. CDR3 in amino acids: CASSLRDLNTGELFF. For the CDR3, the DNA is TGTGCCAGCAGCCTACGGGACTTGAACACCGGGGAGCTGTTTTTT. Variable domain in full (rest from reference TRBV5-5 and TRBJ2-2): DAGVTQSPTHLIKTRGQQVTLRCSPISGHKSVSWYQQVLGQGPQFIFQYYEKEERGRGNFPDRFSARQFPNYSSELNVNALLLGDSALYLCASSLRDLNTGELFFGEGSRLTVL.

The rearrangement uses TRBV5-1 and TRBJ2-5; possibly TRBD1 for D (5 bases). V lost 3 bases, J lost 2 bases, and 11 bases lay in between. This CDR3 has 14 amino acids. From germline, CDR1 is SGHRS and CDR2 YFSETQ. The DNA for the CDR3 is TGCGCCAGCAGCTCAGGGTCCTCTCAAGAGACCCAGTACTTC. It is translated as CASSSGSSQETQYF.

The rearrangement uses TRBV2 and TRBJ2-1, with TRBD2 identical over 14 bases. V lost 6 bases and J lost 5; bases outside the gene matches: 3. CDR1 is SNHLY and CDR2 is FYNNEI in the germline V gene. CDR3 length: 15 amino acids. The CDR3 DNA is TGTGCCAGCAGGGGACTAGCGGGAGAGGACAATGAGCAGTTCTTC. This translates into CASRGLAGEDNEQFF.

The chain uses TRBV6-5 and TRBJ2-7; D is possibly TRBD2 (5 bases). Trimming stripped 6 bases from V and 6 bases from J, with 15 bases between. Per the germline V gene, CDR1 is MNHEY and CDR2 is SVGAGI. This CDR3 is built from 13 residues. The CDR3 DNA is TGTGCCAGCAGCTTACTTAGGGCGGGCGAGCAGTACTTC. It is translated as CASSLLRAGEQYF.

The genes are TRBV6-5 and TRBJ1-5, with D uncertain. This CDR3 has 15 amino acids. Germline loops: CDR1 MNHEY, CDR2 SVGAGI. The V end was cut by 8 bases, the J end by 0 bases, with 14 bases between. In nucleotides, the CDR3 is TGTGCCAGCTCCCAGAGACACACTAGCAATCAGCCCCAGCATTTT. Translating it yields CASSQRHTSNQPQHF.

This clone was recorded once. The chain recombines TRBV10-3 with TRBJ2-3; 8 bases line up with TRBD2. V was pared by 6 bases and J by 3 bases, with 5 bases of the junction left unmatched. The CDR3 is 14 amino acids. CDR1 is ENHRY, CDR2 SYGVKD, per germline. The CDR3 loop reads CAISSGLATDTQYF. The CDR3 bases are TGTGCCATCAGCTCTGGACTAGCAACAGATACGCAGTATTTT.

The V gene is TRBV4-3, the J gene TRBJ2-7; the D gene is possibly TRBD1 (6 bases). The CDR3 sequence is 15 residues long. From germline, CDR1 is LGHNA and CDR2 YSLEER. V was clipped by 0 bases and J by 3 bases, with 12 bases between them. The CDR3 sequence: CASSQEDRLDYEQYF. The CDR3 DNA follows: TGCGCCAGCAGCCAAGAGGACAGACTGGACTACGAGCAGTACTTC.

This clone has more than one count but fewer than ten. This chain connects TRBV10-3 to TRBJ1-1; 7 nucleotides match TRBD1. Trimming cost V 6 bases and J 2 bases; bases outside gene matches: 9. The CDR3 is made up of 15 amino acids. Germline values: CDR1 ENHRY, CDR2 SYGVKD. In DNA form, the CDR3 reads TGTGCCATCAGCGAACCGGGACAGCTTAACACTGAAGCTTTCTTT. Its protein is CAISEPGQLNTEAFF.

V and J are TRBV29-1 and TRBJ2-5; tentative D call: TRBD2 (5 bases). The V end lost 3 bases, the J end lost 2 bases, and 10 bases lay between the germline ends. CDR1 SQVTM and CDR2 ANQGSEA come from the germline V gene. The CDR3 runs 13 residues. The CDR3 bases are TGCAGCGTTGATGACTACCCACAAGAGACCCAGTACTTC. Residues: CSVDDYPQETQYF.

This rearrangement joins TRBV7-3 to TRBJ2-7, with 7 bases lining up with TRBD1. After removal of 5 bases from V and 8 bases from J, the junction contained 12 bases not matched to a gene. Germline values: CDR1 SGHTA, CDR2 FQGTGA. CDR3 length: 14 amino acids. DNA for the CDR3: TGTGCCAGCAGCACGCAGGGGGAAATCCCCCAGCAGTACTTC. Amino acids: CASSTQGEIPQQYF.